The rows below give T cell receptor beta chains drawn from one sample of a study of blood T cell repertoires in COVID-19. Method: immunoSEQ multiplex PCR; TCRdb's copy keeps in-frame clones and lacks some. The sample comprises 140,000 or so clones, around 89% of which are singletons, and 3% to 3.5% rests with the top ten. Sequencing was carried out using peripheral blood. Receptor source: an older woman with active COVID-19. The CDR3 runs from the conserved cysteine through the conserved F or W. The D gene is left open where the match is weak. A row's size may be missing; if present it is once, few, many or a size class.

size: .
V: TRBV28
J: TRBJ1-1
D: TRBD1
length: 16
CDR3: CAASGGTGKLGLRAFF
DNA: TGTGCCGCCTCGGGGGGGACAGGGAAGTTGGGATTGCGGGCTTTCTTT

size: .
V: TRBV7-2
J: TRBJ1-4
D: .
length: 15
CDR3: CASSPQGSHNEKLFF
DNA: TGTGCCAGCAGCCCGCAGGGGAGTCATAATGAAAAACTGTTTTTT

size: .
V: TRBV11-2
J: TRBJ1-1
D: .
length: 14
CDR3: CASSLLGLGGEAFF
DNA: TGTGCCAGCAGCTTACTCGGCCTGGGAGGGGAAGCTTTCTTT

size: .
V: TRBV12-2
J: TRBJ2-3
D: .
length: 12
CDR3: CASRLGDSSPYF
DNA: TGTGCAAGTCGCTTAGGGGACTCCAGCCCGTATTTT

size: .
V: TRBV10-3
J: TRBJ2-3
D: TRBD1
length: 13
CDR3: CATTGTVTDTQYF
DNA: TGTGCCACAACCGGGACAGTCACAGATACGCAGTATTTT

size: .
V: TRBV7-2
J: TRBJ1-6
D: TRBD1
length: 16
CDR3: CASSPQGTGGGSPLHF
DNA: TGTGCCAGCAGCCCTCAGGGGACAGGAGGGGGTTCACCCCTCCACTTT

size: .
V: TRBV10-3
J: TRBJ1-1
D: .
length: 13
CDR3: CAISDGRNTEAFF
DNA: TGTGCCATCAGTGACGGGAGGAACACTGAAGCTTTCTTT

size: .
V: TRBV28
J: TRBJ2-2
D: TRBD1
length: 17
CDR3: CASSFAVGTGVIGELFF
DNA: TGTGCCAGCAGTTTCGCGGTGGGGACAGGGGTAATCGGGGAGCTGTTTTTT

size: .
V: TRBV6-5
J: TRBJ2-2
D: TRBD1
length: 15
CDR3: CASSTDRGNTGELFF
DNA: TGTGCCAGCAGTACCGACAGGGGGAACACCGGGGAGCTGTTTTTT

size: .
V: TRBV19
J: TRBJ2-5
D: .
length: 13
CDR3: CASSLGETGTQYF
DNA: TGTGCCAGTAGTTTAGGAGAGACGGGGACCCAGTACTTC

size: .
V: TRBV13
J: TRBJ2-1
D: TRBD1
length: 15
CDR3: CASGVSGQGGNEQFF
DNA: TGTGCCAGCGGAGTCTCGGGACAGGGGGGAAATGAGCAGTTCTTC

size: .
V: TRBV18
J: TRBJ2-1
D: .
length: 16
CDR3: CASSPLVGSGNNEQFF
DNA: TGTGCCAGCTCACCACTGGTCGGTAGCGGTAACAATGAGCAGTTCTTC

size: once
V: TRBV5-4
J: TRBJ1-4
D: .
length: 15
CDR3: CASSVRQGSNEKLFF
DNA: TGTGCCAGCAGCGTTCGCCAGGGGAGTAATGAAAAACTGTTTTTT

size: .
V: TRBV3-1/TRBV3-2
J: TRBJ2-1
D: TRBD2
length: 18
CDR3: CASSPPGLAVSSYNEQFF
DNA: TGTGCCAGCAGCCCCCCGGGCCTAGCGGTTAGCTCCTACAATGAGCAGTTCTTC

size: .
V: TRBV19
J: TRBJ1-1
D: .
length: 14
CDR3: CASSMRVGNTEAFF
DNA: TGTGCCAGTAGTATGAGGGTTGGGAACACTGAAGCTTTCTTT

size: .
V: TRBV28
J: TRBJ2-1
D: .
length: 13
CDR3: CASRRASYNEQFF
DNA: TGTGCCAGCAGGCGGGCCTCCTACAATGAGCAGTTCTTC

size: .
V: TRBV7-2
J: TRBJ2-1
D: TRBD2
length: 14
CDR3: CASSKREGFNEQFF
DNA: TGTGCCAGCAGTAAGCGGGAGGGGTTCAATGAGCAGTTCTTC

size: .
V: TRBV7-6
J: TRBJ2-5
D: TRBD2
length: 15
CDR3: CASSLGSASGETQYF
DNA: TGTGCCAGCAGCTTGGGTTCGGCTAGCGGAGAGACCCAGTACTTC

size: .
V: TRBV6-2/TRBV6-3
J: TRBJ2-7
D: TRBD2
length: 15
CDR3: CASSGRDYGAYEQYF
DNA: TGTGCCAGCAGTGGCAGGGACTATGGGGCCTACGAGCAGTACTTC

size: .
V: TRBV9
J: TRBJ2-7
D: .
length: 13
CDR3: CASSVGGTYEQYF
DNA: TGTGCCAGCAGCGTAGGAGGGACCTACGAGCAGTACTTC

size: once
V: TRBV7-9
J: TRBJ2-5
D: TRBD2
length: 16
CDR3: CASSLDRGRAMQTQYF
DNA: TGTGCCAGCAGCTTAGATCGCGGGAGGGCCATGCAGACCCAGTACTTC

size: .
V: TRBV6-6
J: TRBJ1-5
D: TRBD1
length: 15
CDR3: CASSSGQGPSQPQHF
DNA: TGTGCCAGCAGCTCAGGACAGGGCCCGAGTCAGCCCCAGCATTTT

size: .
V: TRBV4-3
J: TRBJ2-4
D: .
length: 15
CDR3: CASSQAPLAKNIQYF
DNA: TGCGCCAGCAGCCAAGCCCCCTTAGCCAAAAACATTCAGTACTTC

size: .
V: TRBV28
J: TRBJ1-2
D: .
length: 14
CDR3: CASSFGTTNYGYTF
DNA: TGTGCCAGCAGTTTCGGGACAACCAACTATGGCTACACCTTC

size: .
V: TRBV5-1
J: TRBJ1-6
D: TRBD1
length: 10
CDR3: CASSFRGDGF
DNA: TGCGCCAGCAGCTTCAGGGGGGACGGGTTT

size: .
V: TRBV5-1
J: TRBJ1-2
D: TRBD1
length: 16
CDR3: CASSSTGTGEMYGYTF
DNA: TGCGCCAGCAGCTCTACCGGGACAGGTGAAATGTATGGCTACACCTTC

size: .
V: TRBV2
J: TRBJ2-3
D: TRBD2
length: 15
CDR3: CASRFSGQSTDTQYF
DNA: TGTGCCAGCAGATTTAGCGGGCAGAGCACAGATACGCAGTATTTT

size: .
V: TRBV5-4
J: TRBJ1-2
D: .
length: 15
CDR3: CASSFLDRPNYGYTF
DNA: TGTGCCAGCAGCTTCCTGGACAGACCTAACTATGGCTACACCTTC

size: .
V: TRBV28
J: TRBJ2-2
D: TRBD1
length: 16
CDR3: CASSQTGTGNTGELFF
DNA: TGTGCCAGCAGTCAAACCGGGACAGGGAACACCGGGGAGCTGTTTTTT

size: .
V: TRBV6-5
J: TRBJ1-2
D: .
length: 11
CDR3: CASSTSLGYTF
DNA: TGTGCCAGCAGTACTAGTCTTGGCTACACCTTC